This is a list of T cell receptor beta chains from one sample in a study of Tregs in tolerant kidney transplant recipients. Assay: immunoSEQ multiplex PCR; the TCRdb copy retains only in-frame clones and omits some. The sample records around 86,000 clones, around nine tenths being singletons. The sequences come from CD4+ T cells from blood (PBMCs), collected 24 months after the transplant. These TCRs come from a human patient who received a combined kidney and bone marrow transplant. Some T cells may originate from the graft donor. The CDR3 runs from the conserved cysteine through the conserved F or W. D genes are given only for firm matches. Size is omitted from some rows. Given values are once, few, many or a class for expanded clones.

V,D,size,J,DNA,CDR3
TRBV7-2,TRBD1,NA,TRBJ1-5,TGTGCCAGCAGCTTAGAGGGGGCAGGCAATCAGCCCCAGCATTTT,CASSLEGAGNQPQHF
TRBV9,TRBD2,NA,TRBJ2-2,TGTGCCAGCAGCCTGACTAGCGGGGTTGACACCGGGGAGCTGTTTTTT,CASSLTSGVDTGELFF
TRBV5-5,NA,NA,TRBJ1-1,TGTGCCAGCAGCGCCTCGGGGAATACTGAAGCTTTCTTT,CASSASGNTEAFF
TRBV7-9,NA,NA,TRBJ2-7,TGTGCCAGCAGCTCCTTCTCCTACGAGCAGTACTTC,CASSSFSYEQYF
TRBV28,TRBD1,NA,TRBJ1-2,TGTGCCAGCAAAATACCGGGACAGGACTCCTACACCTTC,CASKIPGQDSYTF
TRBV6-5,NA,NA,TRBJ1-2,TGTGCCAGCATTTCGAACTATGGCTACACCTTC,CASISNYGYTF
TRBV6-1,TRBD1,NA,TRBJ1-5,TGTGCCAGCAGCCGGACAGGGTTGAGCAATCAGCCCCAGCATTTT,CASSRTGLSNQPQHF
TRBV5-6,TRBD1,NA,TRBJ2-7,TGTGCCAGCAGCCCGGACAGGGGAAACGAGCAGTACTTC,CASSPDRGNEQYF
TRBV10-3,NA,NA,TRBJ1-6,TGTGCCATCAGTGAGAGGGGCGCGCCCAAGGTTTCACCCCTCCACTTT,CAISERGAPKVSPLHF
TRBV28,TRBD1,NA,TRBJ1-5,TGTGCCAGCAGTTTAAAACAATTTTTTGTGGTATCGGGACAGGACAATCAGCCCCAGCATTTT,CASSLKQFFVVSGQDNQPQHF
TRBV5-1,TRBD2,once,TRBJ2-7,TGCGCCAGCAGCTTGGCGGGCACGGGAGGCTCCTACGAGCAGTACTTC,CASSLAGTGGSYEQYF
TRBV12-5,TRBD2,NA,TRBJ2-3,TGTGCTAGTGGTTTGGTCCCCGGGACTAGCGGGAGGGTGTGGGGCACAGATACGCAGTATTTT,CASGLVPGTSGRVWGTDTQYF
TRBV10-3,TRBD2,NA,TRBJ2-7,TGTGCCATCAGCCTCGGACTAGCGGGAGGGCAGTACTTC,CAISLGLAGGQYF
TRBV5-1,TRBD1,once,TRBJ1-2,TGCGCCAGCAGCTTGGGGGACAGGGGTTGGTATGGCTACACCTTC,CASSLGDRGWYGYTF
TRBV7-6,NA,few,TRBJ2-7,TGTGCCAGCAGCCCGACTGCCGGGACAACGAGCTCCTACGAGCAGTACTTC,CASSPTAGTTSSYEQYF
TRBV12-5,TRBD2,NA,TRBJ2-1,TGTGCTAGTGGTTTGATCCGGACTAGCGGACTCTACAATGAGCAGTTCTTC,CASGLIRTSGLYNEQFF
TRBV19,NA,NA,TRBJ2-1,TGTGCCAGTAGCACGTCCAGGGATGCGAGTGAGCAGTTCTTC,CASSTSRDASEQFF
TRBV5-5,NA,NA,TRBJ1-1,TGTGCCAGCAGCTTGACATCGAACACTGAAGCTTTCTTT,CASSLTSNTEAFF
TRBV10-3,NA,NA,TRBJ1-2,TGTGCCATCAGGGAGGAAACAGGGACGGGCAATGGCTACACCTTC,CAIREETGTGNGYTF
TRBV4-3,TRBD1,NA,TRBJ2-3,TGCGCCAGCAGCCAGATGGACAGGGGAGGGGATACGCAGTATTTT,CASSQMDRGGDTQYF
TRBV7-2,NA,NA,TRBJ2-7,TGTGCCAGCAGCTTAGAACAGGCGTCCTACGAGCAGTACTTC,CASSLEQASYEQYF
TRBV5-1,NA,NA,TRBJ2-2,TGCGCCAGCAGCTTACTCCAGGGGCCTCCCACCGGGGAGCTGTTTTTT,CASSLLQGPPTGELFF
TRBV30,NA,NA,TRBJ1-2,TGTGCCTGGAGCGCGGGACACTATGGCTACACCTTC,CAWSAGHYGYTF
TRBV9,NA,NA,TRBJ1-2,TGTGCCAGCAGCCCCACCGGGGGGACGAACTATGGCTACACCTTC,CASSPTGGTNYGYTF
TRBV7-2,NA,NA,TRBJ1-2,TGTGCCAGCAGCTTAGGCCCCGGGGATGGCTACACCTTC,CASSLGPGDGYTF
TRBV7-2,TRBD2,once,TRBJ2-1,TGTGCCAGCAGCTTCCCTCGGGGCAGCGGGAGGCCTGACAATGAGCAGTTCTTC,CASSFPRGSGRPDNEQFF
TRBV19,NA,NA,TRBJ1-1,TGTGCCAGTAGCTATGGGGGCGGTACTGAAGCTTTCTTT,CASSYGGGTEAFF
TRBV21-1,NA,NA,TRBJ2-7,TGTGCCAGCAGCAGAAGGGGACAGGTCAGCTCCTACGAGCAGTACTTC,CASSRRGQVSSYEQYF
TRBV28,NA,NA,TRBJ1-6,TGTGCCAGCAAGTGGGGCTCCGATAATTCACCCCTCCACTTT,CASKWGSDNSPLHF
TRBV11-2,NA,NA,TRBJ1-1,TGTGCCAGCTCCAGGGGAGAAGCTTTCTTT,CASSRGEAFF
TRBV7-3,TRBD1,NA,TRBJ2-5,TGTGCCAGCAGCTTAGGACAGGGGGGGCCCCAAGAGACCCAGTACTTC,CASSLGQGGPQETQYF
TRBV9,TRBD2,NA,TRBJ2-7,TGTGCCAGCAGCGGCTCCCTTACTAGCGGGAGCATCTACGAGCAGTACTTC,CASSGSLTSGSIYEQYF
TRBV12-5,NA,NA,TRBJ1-2,TGTGCTAGTGCCACAGAGATCCTCTATGGCTACACCTTC,CASATEILYGYTF
TRBV7-6,NA,NA,TRBJ2-3,TGTGCCAGCAGCGCTAACAGGGCTAGCACAGATACGCAGTATTTT,CASSANRASTDTQYF
TRBV2,NA,NA,TRBJ1-2,TGTGCCAGCAGTGAAGCAACAAGTGGGCGTGACTTC,CASSEATSGRDF
TRBV6-5,TRBD2,NA,TRBJ2-1,TGTGCCAGCAGCCGCAGCGGGAGGGCCTACAATGAGCAGTTCTTC,CASSRSGRAYNEQFF
TRBV2,TRBD1,NA,TRBJ1-1,TGTGCCAGGACGGGACAGGGATATTATGAAGCTTTCTTT,CARTGQGYYEAFF
TRBV7-2,TRBD2,NA,TRBJ2-5,TGTGCCAGCAGCTCTATAGCGGGAGGGGGTGAGCAGTACTTC,CASSSIAGGGEQYF
TRBV28,NA,NA,TRBJ1-4,TGTGCCAGCAGTTTAATGATAGGAGGAGAAAAACTGTTTTTT,CASSLMIGGEKLFF
TRBV27,TRBD2,NA,TRBJ2-3,TGTGCCAGCAGTTTATTCGGGGTAGCGGGGGGCCTAGAGAGCACAGATACGCAGTATTTT,CASSLFGVAGGLESTDTQYF
TRBV12-5,NA,few,TRBJ2-2,TGTGCTAGTGGTTTGCTCCGGGTCTCCGGGGAGCTGTTTTTT,CASGLLRVSGELFF
TRBV21-1,NA,NA,TRBJ2-7,TGTGCCAGAAACGTTGGGACAGGTGGGTTCTACGAGCAGTACTTC,CARNVGTGGFYEQYF
TRBV18,TRBD1,NA,TRBJ1-1,TGTGCCAGCTCACTATGGGACAGCGAAGCTTTCTTT,CASSLWDSEAFF
TRBV19,TRBD1,NA,TRBJ1-1,TGTGCCAGTAGTATGGCCGTCGTCAGGGGGCGGGACACTGAAGCTTTCTTT,CASSMAVVRGRDTEAFF
TRBV30,TRBD1,NA,TRBJ2-2,TGTGCCTGGAAATTGGGCAGGGGGAATGGGGAGCTGTTTTTT,CAWKLGRGNGELFF
TRBV7-9,TRBD1,NA,TRBJ1-2,TGTGCCAGCAGCTTAACGGGACAGGGAAACTATGGCTACACCTTC,CASSLTGQGNYGYTF
TRBV12-5,NA,NA,TRBJ2-2,TGTGCTAGTGGTTTGTCGGTGGGGGAGCTGTTTTTT,CASGLSVGELFF
TRBV18,NA,NA,TRBJ1-1,TGTGCCAGCTCACCGTCAAACACTGAAGCTTTCTTT,CASSPSNTEAFF
TRBV30,TRBD2,NA,TRBJ2-1,TGTGCCTGGAGTGTACAGAGGAGGGCTAGCGGGATCGGTGGTGAGCAGTTCTTC,CAWSVQRRASGIGGEQFF
TRBV11-3,TRBD1,NA,TRBJ2-5,TGTGCCAGCAGCTCCGGACAGGGGGCTCGGGAGACCCAGTACTTC,CASSSGQGARETQYF
TRBV11-3,TRBD2,NA,TRBJ2-3,TGTGCCAGCACCTTTTCGACTAGCGGGAGTGATACGCAGTATTTT,CASTFSTSGSDTQYF
TRBV28,NA,NA,TRBJ2-5,TGTGCCAGCAGTTTCGTCGGGACTCGTCAAGAGACCCAGTACTTC,CASSFVGTRQETQYF
TRBV5-1,NA,NA,TRBJ2-5,TGCGCCAGCAGCTTGGATGGCAGTTATCAAGAGACCCAGTACTTC,CASSLDGSYQETQYF